This T cell receptor (beta chain) was captured by sequencing in a study of cytomegalovirus exposure and HLA in healthy donors. Overall study findings and caveats: Overall, approximately 150 TCR beta chains were annotated as cytomegalovirus-associated. Subsequent analysis found a tendency for first-cohort TCR clusters to co-occur within the 95 to 150 validation repertoires. The CMV antigen specificity of a few CMV-associated chains was confirmed through in vitro analysis.

Concerning this clone itself: Its antigen is undetermined.

Profiling relied on immunoSEQ multiplex PCR, and the TCRdb table lists in-frame clones only, not all of them. The table has 130,000 to 150,000 clones, approximately 88% seen once. V shed 6 bases, J shed 3 bases, and the junction held 9 bases outside the gene matches. The CDR3 runs to 15 residues. Germline values: CDR1 SGHAT, CDR2 FQNNGV. The specimen sequenced was PBMCs. This chain joins TRBV11-2 and TRBJ2-7; 9 bases align to TRBD1. The source of this sequence is a man younger than 35 in good health and CMV-seropositive. The CDR3 region is CASSYRTGAYYEQYF. The DNA of the CDR3 is TGTGCCAGCAGTTATAGGACAGGGGCCTACTACGAGCAGTACTTC.